This T cell receptor (beta chain) was recovered during a study of post-analysis software for immune sequencing data. Study-wide background: Relapsing-remitting, secondary progressive and progressive-relapsing courses of multiple sclerosis were included.

Notes on this clonotype: The antigen remains undetermined.

Regarding the study as a whole: Normalized Chao1 diversity was significantly lower in multiple sclerosis patients than in controls. Controls had lower frequencies than patients of a few TRBV segments, which included TRBV5-6, TRBV5-1 and TRBV20-1. When the samples were clustered directly with F measure, those that had been prepared in the same batch showed strong co-clustering.

Each TCR beta cDNA library carried unique molecular identifiers. TCRdb re-called the PCR reads through MiXCR, storing one row per CDR3 protein. Here the sample spans 700,000 to 900,000 distinct CDR3 sequences, under 60% being singletons. Germline loops: CDR1 DFQATT, CDR2 SNEGSKA (reference sequence). The CDR3 totals 14 residues. The ends were cut back, 6 bases at V and 6 bases at J, with 18 bases in the middle. This rearrangement joins TRBV20-1 to TRBJ2-1; perhaps D is TRBD1 or TRBD2 (7 bases each). The sample taken for sequencing was blood. The clonotype comes from a girl aged 5-17 years with multiple sclerosis. CDR3 amino acids: CSARGEGYSNEQFF. The CDR3 DNA reads TGCAGTGCCAGGGGGGAGGGCTATTCCAATGAGCAGTTCTTC.